This TCR beta chain was captured in a study of memory B cells and T cells in multiple sclerosis. Profiled with immunoSEQ multiplex PCR; TCRdb holds only in-frame clones, not every one. The sample carries 30,000 to 40,000 clones, about 82% recorded once. Germline-derived CDR1 and CDR2 are ENHRY and SYGVKD. CDR3 length equals 17 residues. V shed 3 bases and J shed 1 base, with 16 bases lying between them. Findings of the study overall: Compartments had unequal clone-set sizes, affecting shared clonotype counts.

Stimulus-free culture yielded autoproliferating CFSE-dim and non-proliferating CFSE-high T cells, each sequenced separately. Replicate wells were pooled after six to eight days of stimulus-free culture of 5x10^7 CFSE-labeled PBMCs. The PBMCs received 0.5 uM CFSE and serum-free culture with no added stimuli. With regard to this clone: Its target is not known.

J is TRBJ1-5 and V is TRBV10-3; D is perhaps TRBD1 (6 bases). The specimen was PBMCs from blood kept in culture. The receptor comes from a human donor with multiple sclerosis. The CDR3 DNA reads as TGTGCCATCAGTGATCCAAGGGAACAGGGCAGCAATCAGCCCCAGCATTTT. Its protein product is CAISDPREQGSNQPQHF.